Here is one T cell receptor (beta chain) with its context. Its antigen is not known. This CDR3 region has 12 residues. Per the germline V gene, CDR1 is MDHEN and CDR2 is SYDVKM. The sample belongs to a study of CXCR3-negative and CXCR3-positive naive CD8 T cells. Whole-study results and caveats: The study inferred TCR strength from TRB CDR3 properties and found comparable surface CD5 between naive subsets.

The authors prepared UMI-labeled TRB cDNA libraries by 5' RACE. TCRdb re-called the 5' RACE reads, yielding one record per CDR3 amino acid sequence without DNA. The listing contains tens of thousands of distinct CDR3 sequences. The sequence was collected from a human donor in good health. Some clones in this sample may be carry-over from other donors' samples. The chain couples TRBV28 to TRBJ1-2. The sample was naive CXCR3- CD8+ T cells from blood. Subset in this sample: CD45RO-CCR7+CD27+CD95- naive CD8+ T cells lacking CXCR3 (TNR3-). The CDR3 sequence is CASIDGGYGYTF.